This TCR beta chain was sequenced for a study of blood T cell repertoires in COVID-19. Study information: Acute and convalescent COVID-19 samples came from the United States, Italy and Spain. In each case, the material was cDNA or gDNA derived from T cells, B-cell-depleted T cells, or PBMCs.

How the authors handled the data: Estimation of nucleated cell counts relied on the amplification of reference gene primers. Generated by immunoSEQ multiplex PCR, the TCRdb table keeps only in-frame clones and is missing some. V, J and clone size reflect that table, while D and trimming were determined from the DNA. The profile shows roughly 73,000 clones, 89% of them singletons. V was pared by 6 bases and J by 4 bases, with 9 bases between. CDR1 and CDR2 (germline): DFQATT, SNEGSKA (reference sequence). The length of the CDR3 is 11 residues. J is TRBJ2-5 and V is TRBV20-1; tentatively, D is TRBD2 (6 bases). The origin of this receptor is an elderly man with acute or convalescent COVID-19. Sequenced material: peripheral blood. For the CDR3, the DNA is TGCAGTGCCCCGGGGGTAGAGACCCAGTACTTC. It translates to CSAPGVETQYF.